Following are 12 T cell receptor beta chains from one sample sequenced in a study of tumor and adjacent non-tumor tissue in lung cancer. This sample's RNA came from whole unsorted tissue. TCRbeta libraries were built with three rounds of nested PCR, modified from ARM-PCR. Via MiXCR, TCRdb re-called the multiplex PCR reads, giving one row per CDR3 protein. The sample includes approximately 140,000 distinct CDR3 sequences, around 65% of them seen just once. The sample taken for sequencing was lung tumor tissue. These receptors were taken from a man aged 55 to 70 with small cell lung cancer.

Comment on this clonotype: A read error may account for a junction end that differs from germline. The chain is built from TRBV5-4 and TRBJ2-7; 8 nucleotides align to TRBD2. The CDR3 loop spans 14 amino acids. CDR1 and CDR2 from the germline V gene are SGHNT and YYREEE (reference sequence). Here the CDR3 DNA reads TGTGCCAGCACCGACGGGGGGGGCTCCTACGAACAGTACTTC. Its protein is CASTDGGGSYEQYF.

Regarding this clonotype: One end of the junction varies from germline; a read error may be responsible. This chain uses TRBV11-3 with TRBJ2-3; TRBD2 might be the D (7 bases). In germline, CDR1 is SGHNT, CDR2 YENEEA. This CDR3 is 16 amino acids long. This CDR3 reads CASSPSGAGATGTQYF. The CDR3 coding sequence is TGTGCCAGCAGCCCTAGTGGTGCGGGGGCCACAGGTACGCAGTATTTT.

Turning to this clonotype: This may stem from a read error, because a much larger clone lies one nucleotide away. The rearrangement joins TRBV6-5 to TRBJ1-6; unclear D gene. The CDR3 consists of 14 residues. Germline V gives CDR1 MNHEY, CDR2 SVGAGI. Trimming cost V 2 bases and J 3 bases, with 5 bases left between them. The CDR3 spells CASSYGVYNSPLHF. CDR3 bases: TGTGCCAGCAGTTACGGGGTCTATAATTCACCCCTCCACTTT.

CDR3 bases: TGTGCCAGCAGTTTAGAGGGGAGAAAACTGTTTTTT. Its protein product is CASSLEGRKLFF. The chain links TRBV28 to TRBJ1-4; TRBD1 is a possible D gene (5 bases). The ends were cut back, 2 bases at V and 10 bases at J, with 8 bases in the middle. This CDR3 is 12 amino acids long. The V gene's germline CDR1 is MDHEN and CDR2 SYDVKM. The whole variable domain, remainder taken from reference TRBV28 and TRBJ1-4, is DVKVTQSSRYLVKRTGEKVFLECVQDMDHENMFWYRQDPGLGLRLIYFSYDVKMKEKGDIPEGYSVSREKKERFSLILESASTNQTSMYLCASSLEGRKLFFGSGTQLSVL.

Comment on this clonotype: A much more abundant neighbour one base away suggests this may be a read error. The CDR3 loop is CSARDTGQGNTEAFF. The CDR3 DNA reads as TGCAGTGCTAGAGATACGGGACAGGGGAACACTGAAGCTTTCTTT. The chain is built from TRBV20-1 and TRBJ1-1; 9 bases are a match to TRBD1. The CDR3 length is 15 residues. The V gene end was trimmed by 0 bases and the J gene end by 1 base; junction bases not matched to a gene: 3. Germline V lookup: CDR1 DFQATT, CDR2 SNEGSKA (reference sequence).

In its sample, this clonotype was seen a few times. The chain employs TRBV29-1 and TRBJ2-5; 8 positions match TRBD2. The CDR3 spans 14 residues. V shed 5 bases and J 0 bases; nucleotides not matched to a gene: 5. Germline CDR1 SQVTM, CDR2 ANQGSEA. The CDR3 loop is CSVPLAGNQETQYF. The DNA for the CDR3 is TGCAGCGTTCCTTTAGCGGGAAACCAAGAGACCCAGTACTTC. The variable domain in full, with the rest retrieved from reference TRBV29-1 and TRBJ2-5, is SAVISQKPSRDICQRGTSLTIQCQVDSQVTMMFWYRQQPGQSLTLIATANQGSEATYESGFVIDKFPISRPNLTFSTLTVSNMSPEDSSIYLCSVPLAGNQETQYFGPGTRLLVL.

This clonotype was recorded many times. V is TRBV4-1 and J is TRBJ2-5; D is undetermined. The CDR3 length is 15 residues. Germline V gene lookup returns CDR1 MGHRA and CDR2 YSYEKL. The ends were cut back, 4 bases at V and 1 base at J, with 13 bases in the middle. The CDR3 DNA sequence: TGCGCCAGCAGCCTGAAACCAGGACCCCAAGAGACCCAGTACTTC. This encodes CASSLKPGPQETQYF.

V and J are TRBV28 and TRBJ2-4; no reliable D call. The CDR3 is 16 amino acids. V lost 3 bases and J lost 3, with 15 bases in between. The V gene's germline CDR1 is MDHEN and CDR2 SYDVKM. The CDR3 DNA sequence: TGTGCCAGCAGTTTCCCCGGAGAGGTAGTCAAAAACATTCAGTACTTC. Its translation is CASSFPGEVVKNIQYF.

This chain connects TRBV6-1 to TRBJ1-5; D is perhaps TRBD1 (5 bases). The CDR3 is 14 residues long. The V and J ends lost 9 bases and 4 bases respectively, with 16 bases between them. CDR1 and CDR2 from the germline V gene are MNHNS and SASEGT. The CDR3 bases are TGTGCCAGTAAGGTTACATGGGGGAATCAGCCCCAGCATTTT. This sequence encodes CASKVTWGNQPQHF.

The chain recombines TRBV11-2 with TRBJ2-1, with D unresolved. CDR1 SGHAT and CDR2 FQNNGV come from the germline V gene. The CDR3 covers 15 residues. Written as DNA, the CDR3 is TGTACCACCAGTTTGGGTGGTGGCTCCTACAATGAGCAGTTCTTC. Translation: CTTSLGGGSYNEQFF.

The gene calls are TRBV20-1 and TRBJ2-2; D perhaps matches TRBD1 (6 bases). CDR1 DFQATT and CDR2 SNEGSKA come from the germline V gene (reference sequence). CDR3 size: 15 residues. V dropped 6 bases and J dropped 2 bases, with 16 bases sitting between them. The CDR3 here is CSAPCSGVNTGELFF. CDR3 sequence (DNA): TGCAGTGCGCCTTGCTCAGGGGTAAACACCGGGGAGCTGTTTTTT.

The table lists this clonotype with many counts. V is TRBV29-1 and J is TRBJ2-1; D is ambiguous. The V end was cut by 3 bases, the J end by 7 bases, with 16 bases between. Germline CDR1 reads SQVTM; CDR2 reads ANQGSEA. The CDR3 runs to 14 residues. CDR3 DNA: TGCAGCGTTGAGCTGGCTCTGGGAACTAATGAGCAGTTCTTC. As protein: CSVELALGTNEQFF.